Listed here is a single T cell receptor beta chain. Per the germline V gene, CDR1 is LGHNA and CDR2 is YNFKEQ. The length of the CDR3 is 16 residues. V was pared by 3 bases and J by 6 bases, with 5 bases of the junction left unmatched. The source of the sample is a study of blood T cell repertoires in COVID-19. Study information: PBMCs, B-cell-depleted T cells, or T cells were the source of the cDNA or gDNA that made up the material.

Clones were read by immunoSEQ multiplex PCR, and TCRdb kept only the in-frame ones, dropping some. The sample consists of more than 100,000 clones, 70% to 85% of them appearing once. The sample taken for sequencing was peripheral blood. V is TRBV4-2 and J is TRBJ2-3; 14 positions match TRBD2. This TCR derives from a woman aged 45-65 years with acute or convalescent COVID-19. DNA of the CDR3: TGTGCCAGCAGCCACCCAGGGACTAGCGGGGGTGATACGCAGTATTTT. It translates to CASSHPGTSGGDTQYF.